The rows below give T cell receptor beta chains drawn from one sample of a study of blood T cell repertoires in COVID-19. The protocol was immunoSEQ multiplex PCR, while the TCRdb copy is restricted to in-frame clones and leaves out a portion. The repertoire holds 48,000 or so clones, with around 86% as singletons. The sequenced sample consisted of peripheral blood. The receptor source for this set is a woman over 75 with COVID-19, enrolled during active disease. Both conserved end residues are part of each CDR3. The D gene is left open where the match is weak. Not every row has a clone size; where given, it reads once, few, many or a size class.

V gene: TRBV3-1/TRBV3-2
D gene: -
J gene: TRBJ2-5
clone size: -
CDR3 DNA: TGTGCCAGCAGCCCACCAACGGGGACCCAGTACTTC
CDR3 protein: CASSPPTGTQYF

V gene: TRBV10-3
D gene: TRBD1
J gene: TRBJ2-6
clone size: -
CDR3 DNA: TGTGCCGTCGGACAGGGAACCCCTGGGGCCAACGTCCTGACTTTC
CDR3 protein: CAVGQGTPGANVLTF

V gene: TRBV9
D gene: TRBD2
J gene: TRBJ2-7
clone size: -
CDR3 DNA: TGTGCCAGCAGCGTAGGAGCGGGGGGGCTCTACGAGCAGTACTTC
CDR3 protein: CASSVGAGGLYEQYF

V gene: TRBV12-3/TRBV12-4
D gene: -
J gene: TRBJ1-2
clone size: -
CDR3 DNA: TGTGCCAGCAGTTATCCCCCGGGCTATGGCTACACCTTC
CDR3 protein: CASSYPPGYGYTF

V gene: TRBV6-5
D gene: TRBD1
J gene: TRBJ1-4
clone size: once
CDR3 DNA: TGTGCCAGCAGTCCACAGGGGGAGGTACAAGGAAAACTGTTTTTT
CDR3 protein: CASSPQGEVQGKLFF

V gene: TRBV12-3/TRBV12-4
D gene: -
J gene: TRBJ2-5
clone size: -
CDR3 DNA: TGTGCCAGCAGGGAGGAGGGGATGACCCAGTACTTC
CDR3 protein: CASREEGMTQYF

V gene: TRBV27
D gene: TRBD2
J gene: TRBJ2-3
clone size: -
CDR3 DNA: TGTGCCAGCTCCCCGGGGGGACTCCGCACAGATACGCAGTATTTT
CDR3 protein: CASSPGGLRTDTQYF

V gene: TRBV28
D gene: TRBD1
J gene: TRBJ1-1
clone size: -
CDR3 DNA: TGTGCCAGCATCACCCAGGGGGCTGCGGACACTGAAGCTTTCTTT
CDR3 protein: CASITQGAADTEAFF

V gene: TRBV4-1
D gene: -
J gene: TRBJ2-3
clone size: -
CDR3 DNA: TGCGCCAGCAGCCAGGGAGGACGTCCGGGACAGCTTATGACAGATACGCAGTATTTT
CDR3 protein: CASSQGGRPGQLMTDTQYF

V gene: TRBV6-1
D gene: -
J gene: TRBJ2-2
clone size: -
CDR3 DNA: TGTGCCAGCAGTGTGAGGAGCGGGCTGACGAACACCGGGGAGCTGTTTTTT
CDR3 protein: CASSVRSGLTNTGELFF

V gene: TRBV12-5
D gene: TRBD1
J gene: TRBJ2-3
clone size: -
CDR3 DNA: TGTGCTAGTGGCTCCGGGACAGGGTTGGATACGCAGTATTTT
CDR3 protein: CASGSGTGLDTQYF

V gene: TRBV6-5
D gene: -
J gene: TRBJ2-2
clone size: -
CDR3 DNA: TGTGCCAGCAGCTCTAGTCCCGGGGAGCTGTTTTTT
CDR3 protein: CASSSSPGELFF